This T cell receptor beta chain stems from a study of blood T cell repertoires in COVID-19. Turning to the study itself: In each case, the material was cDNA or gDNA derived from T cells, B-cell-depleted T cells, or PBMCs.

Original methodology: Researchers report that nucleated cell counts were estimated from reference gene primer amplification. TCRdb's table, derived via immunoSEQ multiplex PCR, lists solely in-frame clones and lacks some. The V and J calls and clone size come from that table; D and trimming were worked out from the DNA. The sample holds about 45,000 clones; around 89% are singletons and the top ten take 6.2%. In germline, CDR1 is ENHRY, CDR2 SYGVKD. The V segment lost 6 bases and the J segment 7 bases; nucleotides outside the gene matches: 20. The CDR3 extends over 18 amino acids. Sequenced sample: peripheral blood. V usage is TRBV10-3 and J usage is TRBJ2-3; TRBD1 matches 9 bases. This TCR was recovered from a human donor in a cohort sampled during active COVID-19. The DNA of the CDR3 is TGTGCCATCAGAGACACAGGGGGCCATCAACTTTGGTCGTATACGCAGTATTTT. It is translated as CAIRDTGGHQLWSYTQYF.